This T cell receptor (beta chain) was documented in a study of blood T cell repertoires in COVID-19. In the study overall: The samples span acute and convalescent COVID-19 from the United States, Italy and Spain. Sources were T cells, B-cell-depleted T cells, or PBMCs; the material itself was cDNA or gDNA.

This CDR3 spans 15 amino acids. V was pared by 4 bases and J by 8 bases, with 8 bases of the junction left unmatched. Germline CDR1 reads LNHDA; CDR2 reads SQIVND (reference sequence). Produced via immunoSEQ multiplex PCR; TCRdb's table is partial and in-frame only. Among about 330,000 clones listed, 92% were seen once. Across about two dozen US areas, participants ranged in age from about 18 to 100 years. Which cohort a participant joined came from the clinical history participants gave. The source of this sequence is a woman aged 30 to 39 who had recovered from COVID-19. Sequencing was performed on PBMCs or T cells enriched from blood (not recorded which). The chain is built from TRBV19 and TRBJ1-5; 10 positions agree with TRBD1. In DNA form, the CDR3 reads TGTGCCAGTAGTACTCCGGGACAGGGGCGGGAGCCCCAGCATTTT. Translation gives CASSTPGQGREPQHF. The complete variable domain, with remaining parts taken from reference TRBV19 and TRBJ1-5, reads DGGITQSPKYLFRKEGQNVTLSCEQNLNHDAMYWYRQDPGQGLRLIYYSQIVNDFQKGDIAEGYSVSREKKESFPLTVTSAQKNPTAFYLCASSTPGQGREPQHFGDGTRLSIL.